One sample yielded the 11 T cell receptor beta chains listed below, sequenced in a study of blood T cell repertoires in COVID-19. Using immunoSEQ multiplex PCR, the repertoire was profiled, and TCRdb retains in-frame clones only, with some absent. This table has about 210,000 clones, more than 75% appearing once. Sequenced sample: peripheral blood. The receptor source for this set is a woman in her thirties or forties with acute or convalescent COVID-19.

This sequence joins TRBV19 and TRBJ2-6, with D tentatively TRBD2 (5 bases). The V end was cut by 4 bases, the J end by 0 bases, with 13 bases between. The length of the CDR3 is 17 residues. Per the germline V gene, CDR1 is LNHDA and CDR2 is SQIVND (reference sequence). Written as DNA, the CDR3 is TGTGCCAGTAGTACCCCGGGGTGGAGCTCTGGGGCCAACGTCCTGACTTTC. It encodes CASSTPGWSSGANVLTF.

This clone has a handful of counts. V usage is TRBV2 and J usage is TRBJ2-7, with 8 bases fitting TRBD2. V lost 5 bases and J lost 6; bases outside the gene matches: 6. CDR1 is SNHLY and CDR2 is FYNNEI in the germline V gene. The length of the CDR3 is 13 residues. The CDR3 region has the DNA TGTGCCAGCAGTATAGCGGGGTACCGCGAGCAGTACTTC. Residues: CASSIAGYREQYF.

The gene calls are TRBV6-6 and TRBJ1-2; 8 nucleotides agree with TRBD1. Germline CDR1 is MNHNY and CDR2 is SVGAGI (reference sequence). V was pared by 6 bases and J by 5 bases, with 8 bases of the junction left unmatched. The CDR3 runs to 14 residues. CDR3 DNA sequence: TGTGCCAGCAGGCCGAGGCAGGGGGCGTATGGCTACACCTTC. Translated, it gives CASRPRQGAYGYTF.

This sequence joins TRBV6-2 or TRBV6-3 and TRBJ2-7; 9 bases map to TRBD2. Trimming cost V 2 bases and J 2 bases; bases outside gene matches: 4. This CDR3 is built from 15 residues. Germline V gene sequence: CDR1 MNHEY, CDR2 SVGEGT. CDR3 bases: TGTGCCAGCAGTTACATGGGACTAGCTGCCTACGAGCAGTACTTC. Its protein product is CASSYMGLAAYEQYF.

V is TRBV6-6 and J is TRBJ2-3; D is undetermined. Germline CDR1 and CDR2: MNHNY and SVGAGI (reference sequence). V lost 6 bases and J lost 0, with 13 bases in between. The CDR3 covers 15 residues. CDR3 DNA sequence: TGTGCCAGCAGGAAACAAACCTCTAGCACAGATACGCAGTATTTT. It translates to CASRKQTSSTDTQYF.

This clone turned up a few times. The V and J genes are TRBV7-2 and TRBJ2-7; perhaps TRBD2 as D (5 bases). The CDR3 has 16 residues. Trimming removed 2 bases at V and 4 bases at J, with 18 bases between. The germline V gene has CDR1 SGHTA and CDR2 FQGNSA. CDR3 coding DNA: TGTGCCAGCAGCTTAAAAATGAGGGCCATGGGGTACGAGCAGTACTTC. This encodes CASSLKMRAMGYEQYF.

CDR3: CASSFGGDYNEQFF. The CDR3 DNA follows: TGTGCCAGCAGCTTCGGGGGGGATTACAATGAGCAGTTCTTC. V and J are TRBV7-9 and TRBJ2-1; 8 positions match TRBD2. This CDR3 is built from 14 residues. J gave up 4 bases and V 3 bases, and 2 bases lay outside the gene matches. The germline CDR1 and CDR2 sequences are SEHNR and FQNEAQ (reference sequence).

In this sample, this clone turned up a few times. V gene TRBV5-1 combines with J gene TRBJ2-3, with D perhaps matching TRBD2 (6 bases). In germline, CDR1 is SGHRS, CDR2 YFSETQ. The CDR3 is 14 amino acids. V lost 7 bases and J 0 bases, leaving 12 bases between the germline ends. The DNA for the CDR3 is TGCGCCAGCCGGACGGGGACTAGCACAGATACGCAGTATTTT. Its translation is CASRTGTSTDTQYF.

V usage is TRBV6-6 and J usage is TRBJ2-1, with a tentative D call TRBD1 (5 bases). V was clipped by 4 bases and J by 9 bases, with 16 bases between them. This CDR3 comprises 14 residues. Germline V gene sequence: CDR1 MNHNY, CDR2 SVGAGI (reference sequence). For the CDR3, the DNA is TGTGCCAGCAGTTCCTCCTGGGGCTATCTTGAGCAGTTCTTC. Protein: CASSSSWGYLEQFF.

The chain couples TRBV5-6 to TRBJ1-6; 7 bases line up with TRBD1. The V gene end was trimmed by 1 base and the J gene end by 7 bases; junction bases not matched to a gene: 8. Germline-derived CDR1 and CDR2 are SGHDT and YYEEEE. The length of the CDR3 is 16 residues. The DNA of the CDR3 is TGTGCCAGCAGCTTGTTGAAGGGGGCAAGAAATTCACCCCTCCACTTT. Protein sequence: CASSLLKGARNSPLHF.

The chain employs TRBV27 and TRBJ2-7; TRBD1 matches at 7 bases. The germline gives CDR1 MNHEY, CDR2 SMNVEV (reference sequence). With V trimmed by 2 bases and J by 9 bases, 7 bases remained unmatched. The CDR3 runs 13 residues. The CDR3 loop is CASSLQPRTGQYF. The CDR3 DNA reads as TGTGCCAGCAGTTTACAGCCTCGGACAGGGCAGTACTTC.